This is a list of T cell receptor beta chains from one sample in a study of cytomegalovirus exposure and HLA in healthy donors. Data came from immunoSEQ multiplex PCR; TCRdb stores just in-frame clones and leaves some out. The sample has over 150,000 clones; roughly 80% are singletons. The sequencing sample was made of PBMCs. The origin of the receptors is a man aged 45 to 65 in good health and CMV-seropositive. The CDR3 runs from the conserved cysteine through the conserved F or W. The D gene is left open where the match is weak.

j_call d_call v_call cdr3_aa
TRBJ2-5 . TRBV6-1 CASSEARETQYF
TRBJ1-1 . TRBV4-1 CASSQYLGGGTEAFF
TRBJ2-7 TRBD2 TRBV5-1 CASSLAGGTNEQYF
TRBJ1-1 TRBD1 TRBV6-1 CASSDRDRVPEAFF
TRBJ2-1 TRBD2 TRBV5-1 CASSSRLAGARGDNEQFF
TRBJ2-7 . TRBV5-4 CASSLEIGVNEQYF
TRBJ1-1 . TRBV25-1 CASSEYAYAEAFF
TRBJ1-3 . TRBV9 CASSVGARAAGNTIYF
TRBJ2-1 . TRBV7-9 CASSMSSYNEQFF
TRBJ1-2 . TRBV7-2 CASSSNHAVSYGYTF
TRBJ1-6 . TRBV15 CATSRDKYNSPLHF
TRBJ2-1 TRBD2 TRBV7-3 CASSPALRGGYSNEQFF
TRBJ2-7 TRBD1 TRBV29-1 CSVEEKDRGGFEQYF
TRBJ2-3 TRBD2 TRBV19 CATGRGPDTQYF
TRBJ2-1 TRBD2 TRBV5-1 CASSSQLAGGYNEQFF
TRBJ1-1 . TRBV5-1 CASSLGSNTEAFF
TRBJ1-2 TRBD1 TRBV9 CASSVNPSRSGGNYGYTF
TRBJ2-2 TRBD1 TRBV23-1 CASSQSRGLGGELFF
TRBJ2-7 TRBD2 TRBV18 CASSLGTSGSPYEQYF
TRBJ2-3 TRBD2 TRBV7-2 CASSLVAGGRTDTQYF
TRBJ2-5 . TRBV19 CASSMSVSETQYF
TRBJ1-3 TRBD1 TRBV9 CASSPRGQGHSGNTIYF
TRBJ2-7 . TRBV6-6 CASSYNRAYGQYF
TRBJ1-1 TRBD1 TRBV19 CASSSHRGPHTEAFF
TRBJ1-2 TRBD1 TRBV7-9 CASSLLSDRANYGYTF
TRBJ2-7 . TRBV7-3 CASSPRGTSYEQYF
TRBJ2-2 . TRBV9 CASSGGDSSNTGELFF
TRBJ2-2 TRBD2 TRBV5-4 CASSLGPGRERYTGELFF
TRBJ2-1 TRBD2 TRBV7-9 CASSLAGGSNNEQFF
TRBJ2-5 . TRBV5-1 CASSGNRGGRETQYF
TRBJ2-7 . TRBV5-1 CASSLVTASPYEQYF
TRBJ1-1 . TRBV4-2 CASSQDRGSTEAFF
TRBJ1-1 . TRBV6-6 CASSSIRLYSEAFF
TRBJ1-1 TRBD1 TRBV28 CASSLSRGSAFF
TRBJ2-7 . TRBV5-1 CASSLTGTTYEQYF
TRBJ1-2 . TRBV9 CASSVERLGWGYTF
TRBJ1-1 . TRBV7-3 CASSSGGNTEAFF
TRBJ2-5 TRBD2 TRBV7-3 CASSTYGGARETQYF
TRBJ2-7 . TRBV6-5 CASSQEGTYEQYF
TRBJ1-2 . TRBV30 CAWSVSSRDGYTF
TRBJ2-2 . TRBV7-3 CASSFVTGNTGELFF
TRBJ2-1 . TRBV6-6 CASSYGGRNNEQFF
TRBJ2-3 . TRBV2 CASNQDLVDTQYF
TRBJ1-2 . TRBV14 CASSPTQTGGYGYTF
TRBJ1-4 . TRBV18 CASSPLTATNEKLFF
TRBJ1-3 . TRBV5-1 CASSLAGHISGNTIYF
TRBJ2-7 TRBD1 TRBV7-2 CASTQAGTGPVREQYF
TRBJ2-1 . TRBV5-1 CASRALGAGENEQFF
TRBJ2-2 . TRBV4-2 CASSQGLAANTGELFF
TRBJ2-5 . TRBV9 CASSGPGGIETQYF
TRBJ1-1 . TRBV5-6 CASSLVWAMNTEAFF
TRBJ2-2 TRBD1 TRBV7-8 CASTTGRNTGELFF